This entry concerns a single T cell receptor beta chain. V lost 3 bases and J lost 3, with 11 bases in between. The CDR3 contains 14 residues. Germline V gene data show CDR1 as LNHDA and CDR2 as SQIVND (reference sequence). These data originate in a study of blood T cell repertoires in COVID-19. About the study: COVID-19 samples, acute and convalescent, were from the United States, Italy and Spain. PBMCs, B-cell-depleted T cells, or T cells were the source of the cDNA or gDNA that made up the material.

Methods used by the authors: Cell counts per sample came from amplifying reference gene primers. Assay used: immunoSEQ multiplex PCR; TCRdb lists only in-frame clones, some missing. V and J calls and clone size are as listed in that table; D and trimming were resolved from the DNA. There are around 68,000 clones in the sample; 75% to 90% occur only once, and more than 8% lies in the top ten. The source is a man aged 45-65 years with active COVID-19. Source material: peripheral blood. This chain connects TRBV19 to TRBJ1-1; no clear D gene. The CDR3 protein is CASSIGSGDTEAFF. The DNA of the CDR3 is TGTGCCAGTAGTATTGGGAGTGGAGACACTGAAGCTTTCTTT.